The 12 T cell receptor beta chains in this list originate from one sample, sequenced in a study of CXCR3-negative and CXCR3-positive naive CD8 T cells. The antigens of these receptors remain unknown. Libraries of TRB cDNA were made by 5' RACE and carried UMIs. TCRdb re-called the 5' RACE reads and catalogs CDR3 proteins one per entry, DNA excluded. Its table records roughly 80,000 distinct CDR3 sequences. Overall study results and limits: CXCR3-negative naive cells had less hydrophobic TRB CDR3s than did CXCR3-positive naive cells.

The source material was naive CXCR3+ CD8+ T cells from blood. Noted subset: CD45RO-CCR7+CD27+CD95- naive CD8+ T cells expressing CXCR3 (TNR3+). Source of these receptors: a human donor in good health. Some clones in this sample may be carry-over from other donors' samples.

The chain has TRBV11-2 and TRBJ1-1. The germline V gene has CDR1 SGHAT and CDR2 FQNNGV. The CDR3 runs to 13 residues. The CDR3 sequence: CASSHGTANEAFF. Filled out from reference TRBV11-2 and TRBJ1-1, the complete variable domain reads EAGVAQSPRYKIIEKRQSVAFWCNPISGHATLYWYQQILGQGPKLLIQFQNNGVVDDSQLPKDRFSAERLKGVDSTLKIQPAKLEDSAVYLCASSHGTANEAFFGQGTRLTVV.

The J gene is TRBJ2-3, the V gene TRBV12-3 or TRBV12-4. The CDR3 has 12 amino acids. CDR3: CASRYTRDTQYF.

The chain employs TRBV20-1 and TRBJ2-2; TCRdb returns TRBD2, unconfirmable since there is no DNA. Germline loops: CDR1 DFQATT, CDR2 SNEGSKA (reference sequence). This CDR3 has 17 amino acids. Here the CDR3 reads CSAQHTSGRGVTGELFF.

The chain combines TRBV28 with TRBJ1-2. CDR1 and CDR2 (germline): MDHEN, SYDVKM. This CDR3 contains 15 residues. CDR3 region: CASRSTQTDASGYTF.

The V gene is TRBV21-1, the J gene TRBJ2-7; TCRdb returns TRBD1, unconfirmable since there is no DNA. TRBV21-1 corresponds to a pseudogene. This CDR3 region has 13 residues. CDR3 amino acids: CASTERGPYEQYF.

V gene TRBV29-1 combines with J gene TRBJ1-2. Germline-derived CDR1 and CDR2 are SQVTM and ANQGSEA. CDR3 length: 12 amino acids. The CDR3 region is CSVEMGGLGYTF.

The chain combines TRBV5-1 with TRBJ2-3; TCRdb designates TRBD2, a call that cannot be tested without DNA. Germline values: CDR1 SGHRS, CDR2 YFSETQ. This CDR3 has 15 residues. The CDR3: CASSFTSGGADTQYF.

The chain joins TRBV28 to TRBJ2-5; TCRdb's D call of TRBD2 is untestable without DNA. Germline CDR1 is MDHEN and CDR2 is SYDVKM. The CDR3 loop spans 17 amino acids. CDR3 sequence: CASSLALGGGLEETQYF.

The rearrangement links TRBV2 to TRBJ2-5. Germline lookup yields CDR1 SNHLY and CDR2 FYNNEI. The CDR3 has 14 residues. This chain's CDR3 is CASTPNPYQETQYF.

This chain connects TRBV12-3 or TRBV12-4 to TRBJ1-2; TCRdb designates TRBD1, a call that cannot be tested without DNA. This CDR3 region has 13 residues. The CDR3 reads CASSPGGGRGYTF.

The CDR3 sequence is CASSPGDHVSGNTIYF. The chain is built from TRBV7-8 and TRBJ1-3; absent DNA, TCRdb's TRBD1 call cannot be checked. The CDR3 consists of 16 residues. The germline V gene has CDR1 SGHVS and CDR2 FQNEAQ.

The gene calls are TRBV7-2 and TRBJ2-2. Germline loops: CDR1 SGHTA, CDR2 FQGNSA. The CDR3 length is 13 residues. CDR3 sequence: CASSLVTAGELFF.